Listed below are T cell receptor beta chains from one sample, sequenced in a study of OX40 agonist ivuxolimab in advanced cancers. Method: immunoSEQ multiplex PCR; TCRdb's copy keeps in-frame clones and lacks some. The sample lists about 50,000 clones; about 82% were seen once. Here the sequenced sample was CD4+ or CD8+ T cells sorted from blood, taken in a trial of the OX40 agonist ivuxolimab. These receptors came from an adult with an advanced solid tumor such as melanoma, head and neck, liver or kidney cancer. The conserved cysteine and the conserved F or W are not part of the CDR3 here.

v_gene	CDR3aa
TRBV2	ASSEEESTGELF
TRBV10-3	ATRRGDNSPLH
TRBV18	ASSRGGGGPSQPQH
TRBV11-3	ASSSGEGNEQF
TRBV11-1	ASSLDGGDEKLF
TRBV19	ASSRLSGQGFGYT
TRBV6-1	ASSAKSTDTQY
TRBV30	AWGDPVLYNNSPLH
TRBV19	ASSLRDHEY
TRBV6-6	ASRDRVLYYEQY
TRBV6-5	ASRGAQETQY
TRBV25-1	ASSPNWAYEQY
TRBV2	ASSWQGAYEQY
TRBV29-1	SVDLEINTEAF
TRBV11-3	ASSLGSYTGELF
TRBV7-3	ASTQWKSYNSPLH
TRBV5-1	ASRFSSGNTEAF
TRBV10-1	ASRDSYNEQF
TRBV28	ASSSGQGNEKLF
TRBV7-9	ASSGLRTATNEKLF
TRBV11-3	ASSLDQEQY
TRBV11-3	ASSLALRACPGARNTIY
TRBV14	ASSHRNQPQH
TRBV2	ASNTRSAY
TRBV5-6	ASSPRVGSYEQY
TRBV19	ASSISGLAGGEQF
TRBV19	ASSWGRTNYGYT
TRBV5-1	ASTGTGTDTQY
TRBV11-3	ASSLESYRGYT
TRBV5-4	ASSQQGAEETQY
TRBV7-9	ASSLGFGSSGANVLT
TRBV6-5	ASRPGRQVEKLF
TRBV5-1	ASSRGGGDTGELF
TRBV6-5	ASSTGLGSPLH
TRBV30	AWRENTGELF
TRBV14	ASSQGGTGYNEKLF
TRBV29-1	SVAGQAYEKLF